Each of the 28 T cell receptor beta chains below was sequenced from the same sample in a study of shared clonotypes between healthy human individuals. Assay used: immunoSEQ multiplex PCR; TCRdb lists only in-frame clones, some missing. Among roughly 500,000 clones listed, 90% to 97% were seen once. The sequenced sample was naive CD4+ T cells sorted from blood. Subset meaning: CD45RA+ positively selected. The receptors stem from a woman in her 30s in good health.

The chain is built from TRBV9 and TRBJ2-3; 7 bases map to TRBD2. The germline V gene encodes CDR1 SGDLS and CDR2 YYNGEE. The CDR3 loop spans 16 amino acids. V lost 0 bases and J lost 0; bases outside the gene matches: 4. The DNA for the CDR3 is TGTGCCAGCAGCGTAGGGAACGGGGGGAGCACAGATACGCAGTATTTT. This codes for CASSVGNGGSTDTQYF.

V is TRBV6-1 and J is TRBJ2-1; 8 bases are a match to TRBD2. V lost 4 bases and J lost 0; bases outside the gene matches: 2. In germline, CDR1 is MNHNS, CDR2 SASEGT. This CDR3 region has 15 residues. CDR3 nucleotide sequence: TGTGCCAGCAGTGCTACTAGCGGCTCCTACAATGAGCAGTTCTTC. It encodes CASSATSGSYNEQFF.

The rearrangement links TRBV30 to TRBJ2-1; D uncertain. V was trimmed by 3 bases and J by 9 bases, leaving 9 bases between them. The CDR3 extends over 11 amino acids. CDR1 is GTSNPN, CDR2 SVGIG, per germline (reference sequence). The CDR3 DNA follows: TGTGCCTGGAGATTTAGCAGTGAGCAGTTCTTC. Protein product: CAWRFSSEQFF.

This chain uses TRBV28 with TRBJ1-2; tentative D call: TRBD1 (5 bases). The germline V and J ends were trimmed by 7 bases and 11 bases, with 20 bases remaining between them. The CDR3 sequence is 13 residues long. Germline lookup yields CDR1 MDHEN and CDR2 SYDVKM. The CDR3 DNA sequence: TGTGCCAGCACCCTAGGGCCGGGGGGAGGATACACCTTC. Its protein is CASTLGPGGGYTF.

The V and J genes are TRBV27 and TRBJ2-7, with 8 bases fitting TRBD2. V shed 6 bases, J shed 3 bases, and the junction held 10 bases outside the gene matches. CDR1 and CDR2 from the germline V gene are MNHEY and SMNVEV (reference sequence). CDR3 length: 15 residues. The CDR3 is CASSRGGASVYEQYF. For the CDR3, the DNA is TGTGCCAGCAGCCGGGGGGGCGCTTCAGTCTACGAGCAGTACTTC.

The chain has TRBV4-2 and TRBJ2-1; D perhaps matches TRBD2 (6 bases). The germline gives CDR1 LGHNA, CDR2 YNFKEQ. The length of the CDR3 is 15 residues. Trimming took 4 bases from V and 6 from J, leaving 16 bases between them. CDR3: CASSLEPRESNEQFF. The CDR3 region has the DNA TGTGCCAGCAGCCTAGAACCACGGGAGAGCAATGAGCAGTTCTTC.

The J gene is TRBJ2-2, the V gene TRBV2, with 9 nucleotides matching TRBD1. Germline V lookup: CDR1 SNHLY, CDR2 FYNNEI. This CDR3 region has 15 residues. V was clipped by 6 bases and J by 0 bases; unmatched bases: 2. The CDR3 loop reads CASRRDRANTGELFF. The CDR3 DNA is TGTGCCAGCAGGAGGGACAGGGCGAACACCGGGGAGCTGTTTTTT.

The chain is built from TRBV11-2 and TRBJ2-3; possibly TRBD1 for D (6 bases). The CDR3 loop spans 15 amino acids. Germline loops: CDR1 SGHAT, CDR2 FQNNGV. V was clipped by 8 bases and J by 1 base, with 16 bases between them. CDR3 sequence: CASRPGTRGTDTQYF. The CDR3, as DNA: TGTGCCAGCCGTCCCGGGACACGGGGCACAGATACGCAGTATTTT.

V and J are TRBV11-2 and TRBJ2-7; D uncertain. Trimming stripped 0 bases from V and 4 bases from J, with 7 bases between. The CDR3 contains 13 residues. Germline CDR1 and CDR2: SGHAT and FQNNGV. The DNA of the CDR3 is TGTGCCAGCAGCTTAGAAGGGTGGTACGAGCAGTACTTC. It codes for CASSLEGWYEQYF.

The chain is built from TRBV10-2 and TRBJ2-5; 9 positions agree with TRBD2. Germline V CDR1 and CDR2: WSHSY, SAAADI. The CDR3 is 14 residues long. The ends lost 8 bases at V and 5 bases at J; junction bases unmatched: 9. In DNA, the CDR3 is TGCGCCAGCCGGGATAGCGGGAGAGGGGAGACCCAGTACTTC. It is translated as CASRDSGRGETQYF.

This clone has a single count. CDR3 protein: CASSLEPTEAFF. The CDR3 region has the DNA TGTGCCAGCAGCTTAGAGCCCACTGAAGCTTTCTTT. The V call is TRBV7-9, the J call TRBJ1-1; no clear D. This CDR3 has 12 residues. With 1 base removed from V and 4 bases from J, the gap between germline ends came to 4 bases. Germline loops: CDR1 SEHNR, CDR2 FQNEAQ (reference sequence).

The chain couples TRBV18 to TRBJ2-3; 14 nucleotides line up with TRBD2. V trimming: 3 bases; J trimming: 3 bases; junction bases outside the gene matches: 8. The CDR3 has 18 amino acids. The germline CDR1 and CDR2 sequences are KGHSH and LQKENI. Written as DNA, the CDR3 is TGTGCCAGCTCACCCTTCGGACTAGCGGGAGGCGGTACAGATACGCAGTATTTT. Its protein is CASSPFGLAGGGTDTQYF.

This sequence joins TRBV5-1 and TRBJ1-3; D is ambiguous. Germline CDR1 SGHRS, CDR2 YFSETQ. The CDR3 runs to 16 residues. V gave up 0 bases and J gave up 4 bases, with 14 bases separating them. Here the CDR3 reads CASSLDGSPGGNTIYF. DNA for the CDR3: TGCGCCAGCAGCTTGGATGGGAGCCCTGGGGGAAACACCATATATTTT.

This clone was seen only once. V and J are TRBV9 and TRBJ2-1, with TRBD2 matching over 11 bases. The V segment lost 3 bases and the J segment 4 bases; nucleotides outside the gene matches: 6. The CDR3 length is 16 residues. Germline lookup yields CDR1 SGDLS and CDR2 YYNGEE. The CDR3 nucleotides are TGTGCCAGCAGCGCCTACGGGACTAGCGGATACAATGAGCAGTTCTTC. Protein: CASSAYGTSGYNEQFF.

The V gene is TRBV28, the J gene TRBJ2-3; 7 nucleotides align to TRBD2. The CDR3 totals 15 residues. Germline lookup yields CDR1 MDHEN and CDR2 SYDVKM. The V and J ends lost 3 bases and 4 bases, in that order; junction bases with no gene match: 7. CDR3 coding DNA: TGTGCCAGCAGTTTCTTGCGGGAGCCCCCAGATACGCAGTATTTT. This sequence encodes CASSFLREPPDTQYF.

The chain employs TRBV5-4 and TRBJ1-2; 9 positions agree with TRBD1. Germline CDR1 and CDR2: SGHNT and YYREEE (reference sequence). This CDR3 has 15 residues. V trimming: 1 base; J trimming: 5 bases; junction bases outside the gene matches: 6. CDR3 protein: CASSLTGGAPYGYTF. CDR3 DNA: TGTGCCAGCAGCTTGACAGGGGGCGCTCCTTATGGCTACACCTTC. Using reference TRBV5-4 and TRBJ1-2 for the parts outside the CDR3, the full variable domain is ETGVTQSPTHLIKTRGQQVTLRCSSQSGHNTVSWYQQALGQGPQFIFQYYREEENGRGNFPPRFSGLQFPNYSSELNVNALELDDSALYLCASSLTGGAPYGYTFGSGTRLTVV.

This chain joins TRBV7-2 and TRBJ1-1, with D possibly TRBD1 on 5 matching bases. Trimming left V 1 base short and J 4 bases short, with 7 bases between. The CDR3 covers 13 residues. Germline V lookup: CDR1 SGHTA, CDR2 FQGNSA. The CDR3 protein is CASSLGQSTEAFF. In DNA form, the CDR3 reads TGTGCCAGCAGCTTAGGACAGTCCACTGAAGCTTTCTTT.

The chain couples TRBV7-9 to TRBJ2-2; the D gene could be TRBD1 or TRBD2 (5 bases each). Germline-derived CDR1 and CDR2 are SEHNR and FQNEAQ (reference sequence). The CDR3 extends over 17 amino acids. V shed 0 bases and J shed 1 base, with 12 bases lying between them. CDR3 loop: CASSLALGTENTGELFF. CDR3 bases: TGTGCCAGCAGCTTAGCTTTGGGGACGGAGAACACCGGGGAGCTGTTTTTT.

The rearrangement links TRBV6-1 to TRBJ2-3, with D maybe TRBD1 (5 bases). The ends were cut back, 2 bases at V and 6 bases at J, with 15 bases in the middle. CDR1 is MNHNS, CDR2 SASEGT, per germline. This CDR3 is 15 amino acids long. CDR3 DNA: TGTGCCAGCAGTGAAAACAGGTGGTTGTCCGATACGCAGTATTTT. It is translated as CASSENRWLSDTQYF.

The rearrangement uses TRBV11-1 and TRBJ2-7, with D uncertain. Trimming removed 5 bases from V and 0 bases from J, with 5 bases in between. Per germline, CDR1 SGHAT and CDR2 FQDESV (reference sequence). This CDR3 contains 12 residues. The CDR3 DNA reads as TGTGCCAGCAGCGTCCGCTCCTACGAGCAGTACTTC. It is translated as CASSVRSYEQYF.

CDR3 sequence: CASSRRRTVYNEQFF. CDR3 DNA: TGTGCCAGCAGTCGACGAAGGACAGTTTACAATGAGCAGTTCTTC. The chain recombines TRBV28 with TRBJ2-1; the D gene is possibly TRBD1 (6 bases). The length of the CDR3 is 15 residues. In germline, CDR1 is MDHEN, CDR2 SYDVKM. Between the trimmed V and J ends, which lost 5 bases and 4 bases, there was a span of 15 bases.

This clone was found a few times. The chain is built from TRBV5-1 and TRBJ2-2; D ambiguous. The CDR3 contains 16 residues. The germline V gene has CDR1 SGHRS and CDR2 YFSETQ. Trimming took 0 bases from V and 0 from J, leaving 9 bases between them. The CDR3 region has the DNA TGCGCCAGCAGCTTGGCAATCAATTCGAACACCGGGGAGCTGTTTTTT. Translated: CASSLAINSNTGELFF.

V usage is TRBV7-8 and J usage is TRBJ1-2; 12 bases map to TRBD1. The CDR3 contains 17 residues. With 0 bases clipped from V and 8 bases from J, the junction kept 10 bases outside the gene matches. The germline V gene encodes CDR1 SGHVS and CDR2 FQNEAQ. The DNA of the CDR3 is TGTGCCAGCAGCTTAGCAGCACCGGGACAGGGGGCCGGCGGCTACACCTTC. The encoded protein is CASSLAAPGQGAGGYTF.

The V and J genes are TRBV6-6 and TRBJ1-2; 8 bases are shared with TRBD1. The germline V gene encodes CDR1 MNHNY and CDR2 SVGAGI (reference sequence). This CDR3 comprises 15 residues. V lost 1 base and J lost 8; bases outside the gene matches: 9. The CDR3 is CASSYLDRALEGYTF. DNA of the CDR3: TGTGCCAGCAGTTACTTGGACAGGGCATTAGAGGGCTACACCTTC.

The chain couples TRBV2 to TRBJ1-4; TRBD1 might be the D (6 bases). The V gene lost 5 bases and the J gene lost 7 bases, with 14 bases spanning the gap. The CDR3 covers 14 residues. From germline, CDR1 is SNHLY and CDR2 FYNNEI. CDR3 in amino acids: CASSSRGLGEKLFF. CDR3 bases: TGTGCCAGCAGTAGCCGGGGGCTGGGTGAAAAACTGTTTTTT.

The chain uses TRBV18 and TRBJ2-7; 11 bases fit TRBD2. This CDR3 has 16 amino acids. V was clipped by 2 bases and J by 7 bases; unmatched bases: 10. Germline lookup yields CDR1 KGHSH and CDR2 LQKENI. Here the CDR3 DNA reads TGTGCCAGCTCACCAACTAGCGGGGGTATCCTAGTAGAGCAGTACTTC. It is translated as CASSPTSGGILVEQYF.

The DNA for the CDR3 is TGTGCCAGCAGTACCCGGACAGGGACCTACGAGCAGTACTTC. It encodes CASSTRTGTYEQYF. The chain couples TRBV6-5 to TRBJ2-7; 8 bases map to TRBD1. The CDR3 consists of 14 residues. With V trimmed by 5 bases and J by 2 bases, 5 bases remained unmatched. The germline CDR1 and CDR2 sequences are MNHEY and SVGAGI.

CDR3: CATHLGQGERNTEAFF. CDR3 DNA sequence: TGTGCCACGCACCTAGGACAGGGCGAGAGGAACACTGAAGCTTTCTTT. The gene calls are TRBV10-3 and TRBJ1-1; 8 bases match TRBD1. The V gene's germline CDR1 is ENHRY and CDR2 SYGVKD. The V segment lost 10 bases and the J segment 1 base; nucleotides outside the gene matches: 14. This CDR3 has 16 residues.